The subject of this entry is one T cell receptor beta chain. No antigen is known for it. These data come from a study of cytomegalovirus exposure and HLA in healthy donors. Study summary: Some 85 million unique TCRs, all from HLA-typed donors, were included in an early release of the data. Whole-study results and caveats: Whilst most TCR sequences proved rare, a subset of public TCRs occurred across many donors.

The PCR contained 60 Vbeta and 13 Jbeta primers. Using immunoSEQ multiplex PCR, the repertoire was profiled, and TCRdb retains in-frame clones only, with some absent. The sample holds about 110,000 clones; 65% to 85% are singletons and the top ten take around 6%. CDR3 length: 13 amino acids. Germline trimming cut 3 bases from V and 9 bases from J; bases unmatched to any gene: 4. Germline V lookup: CDR1 SGHTA, CDR2 FQGNSA. The sequenced material came from PBMCs. V usage is TRBV7-2 and J usage is TRBJ2-7; 11 bases match TRBD2. The sequence was obtained from a male donor in good health and CMV-seronegative. Written as DNA, the CDR3 is TGTGCCAGCAGCTTGGGACTAGCGGAAGGGCAGTACTTC. This encodes CASSLGLAEGQYF.